This TCR beta chain was profiled in a study of shared clonotypes between healthy human individuals. Clones were read by immunoSEQ multiplex PCR, and TCRdb kept only the in-frame ones, dropping some. Of fewer than 600,000 clones in the sample, roughly four fifths were seen once. The V gene end was trimmed by 4 bases and the J gene end by 2 bases; junction bases not matched to a gene: 9. Per germline, CDR1 SGDLS and CDR2 YYNGEE. CDR3 length: 15 residues. This clone was recorded once. This clonotype originated in a woman in her forties in good health. Some clones in this sample may be carry-over from other donors' samples. V gene TRBV9 combines with J gene TRBJ2-7; 7 bases map to TRBD1. What was sequenced was PBMCs. CDR3 nucleotide sequence: TGTGCCAGCAGCTCAGGGGGATATGACCCCTACGAGCAGTACTTC. It encodes CASSSGGYDPYEQYF.